Presented here are 8 T cell receptor beta chains from one specimen sequenced in a study of blood T cell repertoires in COVID-19. Profiled with immunoSEQ multiplex PCR; TCRdb holds only in-frame clones, not every one. This table has fewer than 400,000 clones, about 83% appearing once. Sequenced sample: peripheral blood. All receptors derive from a man aged 25-40 years with active or convalescent COVID-19.

The chain has TRBV5-1 and TRBJ1-1; D is unclear. V was cut by 0 bases and J by 0 bases, with 6 bases left in between. CDR3 size: 14 residues. The V gene's germline CDR1 is SGHRS and CDR2 YFSETQ. The CDR3 region is CASSLARMNTEAFF. For the CDR3, the DNA is TGCGCCAGCAGCTTGGCCAGGATGAACACTGAAGCTTTCTTT.

This chain uses TRBV6-2 or TRBV6-3 with TRBJ2-1, with D possibly TRBD2 on 6 matching bases. The V end lost 0 bases, the J end lost 7 bases, and 10 bases lay between the germline ends. The CDR3 covers 14 residues. CDR1 is MNHEY and CDR2 is SVGEGT in the germline V gene. The CDR3 sequence is CASSYSGLPNEQFF. The DNA of the CDR3 is TGTGCCAGCAGTTACTCGGGACTTCCAAATGAGCAGTTCTTC.

The rearrangement links TRBV11-2 to TRBJ1-2, with 7 bases that match TRBD1. Unmatched junction bases numbered 3, after V lost 5 bases and J lost 6 bases. The CDR3 contains 12 residues. CDR1 and CDR2 from the germline V gene are SGHAT and FQNNGV. DNA of the CDR3: TGTGCCAGCAGCGAAACAGGGGATGGCTACACCTTC. It yields the protein CASSETGDGYTF.

The V and J genes are TRBV27 and TRBJ2-7, with TRBD2 identical over 9 bases. Germline lookup yields CDR1 MNHEY and CDR2 SMNVEV (reference sequence). There are 14 residues in the CDR3. J gave up 2 bases and V 8 bases, and 7 bases lay outside the gene matches. The chain's CDR3 is CASAAGTSTYEQYF. The CDR3, as DNA: TGTGCCAGCGCTGCCGGGACTAGCACCTACGAGCAGTACTTC.

V usage is TRBV29-1 and J usage is TRBJ1-1, with D hard to call. Germline CDR1 reads SQVTM; CDR2 reads ANQGSEA. The CDR3 sequence is 14 residues long. The V gene lost 4 bases and the J gene lost 5 bases, with 17 bases spanning the gap. As DNA, the CDR3 is TGCAGCGTTGGTCGTCCGGGGATCGGTACTGAAGCTTTCTTT. As protein: CSVGRPGIGTEAFF.

The chain has TRBV6-5 and TRBJ1-4; D gene uncertain. CDR1 and CDR2 from the germline V gene are MNHEY and SVGAGI. Trimming stripped 6 bases from V and 5 bases from J, with 7 bases between. This CDR3 is built from 12 residues. The CDR3: CASSGRNEKLFF. The CDR3 nucleotides are TGTGCCAGCAGCGGGAGGAATGAAAAACTGTTTTTT.

V gene TRBV18 combines with J gene TRBJ2-2; perhaps TRBD2 as D (5 bases). V was cut by 0 bases and J by 4 bases, with 12 bases left in between. CDR1 and CDR2 (germline): KGHSH, LQKENI. This CDR3 region has 16 residues. The CDR3 protein is CASSPPGQRSTGELFF. The CDR3 nucleotides read TGTGCCAGCTCACCACCGGGCCAGCGGAGCACCGGGGAGCTGTTTTTT.

This chain joins TRBV4-3 and TRBJ2-1; 9 bases are shared with TRBD2. This CDR3 has 16 residues. From germline, CDR1 is LGHNA and CDR2 YSLEER. V shed 0 bases and J 8 bases; nucleotides not matched to a gene: 8. CDR3 amino acids: CASSQEVGSGSYEQFF. In nucleotides, the CDR3 is TGCGCCAGCAGCCAAGAGGTGGGTAGCGGGAGCTATGAGCAGTTCTTC.